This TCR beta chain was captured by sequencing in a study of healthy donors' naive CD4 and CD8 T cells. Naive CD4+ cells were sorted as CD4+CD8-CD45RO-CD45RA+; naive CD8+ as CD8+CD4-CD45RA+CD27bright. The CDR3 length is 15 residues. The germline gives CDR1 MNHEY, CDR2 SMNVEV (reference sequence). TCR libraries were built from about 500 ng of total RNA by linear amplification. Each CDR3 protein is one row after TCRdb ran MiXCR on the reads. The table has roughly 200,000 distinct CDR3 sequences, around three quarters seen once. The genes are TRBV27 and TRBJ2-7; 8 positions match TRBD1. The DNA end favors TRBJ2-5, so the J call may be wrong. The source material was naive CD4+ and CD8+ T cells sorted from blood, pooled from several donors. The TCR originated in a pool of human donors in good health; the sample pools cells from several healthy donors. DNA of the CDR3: TGTGCCAGCAGTGATCCCAGGGGGCGCCGGGAGACCCAGTACTTC. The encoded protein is CASSDPRGRRETQYF.